Listed here are 5 T cell receptor beta chains from one sample, sequenced in a study of blood T cell repertoires in COVID-19. The protocol was immunoSEQ multiplex PCR, while the TCRdb copy is restricted to in-frame clones and leaves out a portion. Of 250,000 or so clones in the sample, approximately 89% were seen once. Material: PBMCs or T cells enriched from blood (not recorded which). The receptors here all came from a woman aged 25 to 39 who had been exposed to COVID-19.

The CDR3: CASSATGYREAFF. The DNA of the CDR3 is TGTGCCAGCAGTGCTACAGGGTACCGTGAAGCTTTCTTT. The rearrangement links TRBV28 to TRBJ1-1; the D gene is possibly TRBD1 (6 bases). Germline values: CDR1 MDHEN, CDR2 SYDVKM. Trimming shortened V by 5 bases and J by 7 bases, and 14 bases separated the two germline ends. The CDR3 is 13 residues long.

This rearrangement joins TRBV5-4 to TRBJ2-7; 12 bases match TRBD2. Germline V gives CDR1 SGHNT, CDR2 YYREEE (reference sequence). This CDR3 spans 15 amino acids. The ends lost 4 bases at V and 7 bases at J; junction bases unmatched: 9. The CDR3, as DNA: TGTGCCAGCAGCGTTTCTAGCGGGAGGGCCTTTGAGCAGTACTTC. Amino acid sequence: CASSVSSGRAFEQYF.

The chain carries TRBV14 and TRBJ2-2; 10 positions match TRBD2. With V trimmed by 3 bases and J by 4 bases, 5 bases remained unmatched. The CDR3 totals 16 residues. Germline-derived CDR1 and CDR2 are SGHDN and FVKESK. The CDR3 is CASSQMLAGATGELFF. CDR3 coding DNA: TGTGCCAGCAGCCAGATGCTAGCGGGAGCCACCGGGGAGCTGTTTTTT.

This clone was detected only once. The chain links TRBV18 to TRBJ2-5; 9 nucleotides align to TRBD2. Per the germline V gene, CDR1 is KGHSH and CDR2 is LQKENI. The junction had 5 bases not matched to a gene; V was cut back by 4 bases and J by 2 bases. The CDR3 covers 15 residues. The CDR3 here is CASSLAGAFQETQYF. For the CDR3, the DNA is TGTGCCAGCTCACTAGCGGGAGCCTTTCAAGAGACCCAGTACTTC.

The gene calls are TRBV6-5 and TRBJ2-3, with 9 bases that match TRBD2. Germline CDR1 reads MNHEY; CDR2 reads SVGAGI. This CDR3 is 15 amino acids long. V was clipped by 1 base and J by 6 bases; unmatched bases: 5. CDR3 amino acids: CASSYFGLASDTQYF. In DNA form, the CDR3 reads TGTGCCAGCAGTTACTTCGGACTAGCGTCGGATACGCAGTATTTT.